The source of this T cell receptor beta chain is a study of siplizumab effects on memory and regulatory T cells. Broader study findings: Roughly 80-97% of proliferating CD4+ or CD8+ clones lacked an assignable naive or memory phenotype.

Some clones are missing from TCRdb's copy, which holds only in-frame ones; the method was immunoSEQ multiplex PCR. Among tens of thousands of clones listed, less than 90% were seen once. As regards this clone: The antigen remains unidentified.

Sequenced material: memory CD4+ T cells sorted from blood. The TCR sequence derives from a human donor in good health.

The CDR3 is CASSLTDRTNTGELFF. The CDR3 DNA reads TGCGCCAGCAGCCTGACGGACAGGACGAACACCGGGGAGCTGTTTTTT. The gene calls are TRBV5-1 and TRBJ2-2, with 7 bases lining up with TRBD1. The CDR3 is 16 residues long. The J segment lost 0 bases and the V segment lost 4 bases, leaving 6 bases of the junction unmatched. Germline CDR1 and CDR2: SGHRS and YFSETQ. The variable domain in full, completed from reference TRBV5-1 and TRBJ2-2, reads KAGVTQTPRYLIKTRGQQVTLSCSPISGHRSVSWYQQTPGQGLQFLFEYFSETQRNKGNFPGRFSGRQFSNSRSEMNVSTLELGDSALYLCASSLTDRTNTGELFFGEGSRLTVL.